These T cell receptor beta chains were read from a single sample in a study of vaccination and CD4 T cells after COVID-19. TCRdb analysed the PCR reads with MiXCR anew, one entry per CDR3 protein. The sample holds fewer than 20,000 distinct CDR3 sequences; 45% to 60% are singletons and the top ten take around 21%. No antigen has been assigned to these receptors. The sequencing used CD4+ T cells from blood, cultured in vitro, collected about 7 months after SARS-CoV-2 vaccination. The receptors derive from a human donor who had recovered from COVID-19. The CDR3 runs from the conserved cysteine through the conserved F or W.

V: TRBV2
J: TRBJ1-4
CDR3: CASSRDGQSEKLFF

V: TRBV6-1
J: TRBJ1-1
CDR3: CASKPQGGNTEAFF

V: TRBV5-1
J: TRBJ2-7
CDR3: CASSLGGAAAPGLQTYEQYF

V: TRBV7-2
J: TRBJ2-5
CDR3: CASRSSRGGETQYF

V: TRBV6-1
J: TRBJ1-1
CDR3: CASRDSNLNTEAFF

V: TRBV27
J: TRBJ1-2
CDR3: CASSLQQSYGYTF

V: TRBV7-2
J: TRBJ1-1
CDR3: CASYNTWTGNTEAFF

V: TRBV7-8
J: TRBJ1-2
CDR3: CASSLGTGFYGYTF

V: TRBV19
J: TRBJ2-1
CDR3: CASSPPLAWHEQFF

V: TRBV7-8
J: TRBJ2-5
CDR3: CASSLWGSGSETQYF

V: TRBV20-1
J: TRBJ2-3
CDR3: CSAEDRGYTDTQYF

V: TRBV15
J: TRBJ2-2
CDR3: CATSREWGGLNTGELFF

V: TRBV6-4
J: TRBJ1-2
CDR3: CASSDSVGLSYGYTF

V: TRBV20-1
J: TRBJ1-5
CDR3: CSAGRDRVDQPQHF

V: TRBV27
J: TRBJ1-2
CDR3: CASSLSGRAIGYGYTF

V: TRBV5-4
J: TRBJ2-5
CDR3: CASSHPTRSRETQYF

V: TRBV20-1
J: TRBJ1-3
CDR3: CSARSGTGVFGNTIYF

V: TRBV7-2
J: TRBJ2-7
CDR3: CASSFDRTSYEQYF

V: TRBV21-1
J: TRBJ1-2
CDR3: CASSKEGPSYGYTF

V: TRBV7-6
J: TRBJ1-5
CDR3: CASSLDQDRGGNQPQHF

V: TRBV20-1
J: TRBJ2-7
CDR3: CSANPGTSGSDEQYF

V: TRBV7-2
J: TRBJ2-7
CDR3: CASSASRIVEQYF

V: TRBV7-2
J: TRBJ2-7
CDR3: CASSLNYEQYF

V: TRBV19
J: TRBJ1-6
CDR3: CASSIDYRQRSPLHF

V: TRBV7-2
J: TRBJ1-2
CDR3: CASSKRGDVYGYTF

V: TRBV27
J: TRBJ2-7
CDR3: CASSLAATASYEQYF

V: TRBV20-1
J: TRBJ2-3
CDR3: CSASTDTQYF

V: TRBV7-2
J: TRBJ1-5
CDR3: CASTLLRGDQPQHF

V: TRBV7-2
J: TRBJ2-7
CDR3: CASSPRPIAGDEQYF

V: TRBV19
J: TRBJ2-3
CDR3: CASSSTSGGADTQYF

V: TRBV24-1
J: TRBJ1-1
CDR3: CATSDPGLQEAFF

V: TRBV24-1
J: TRBJ2-7
CDR3: CATSDLNRSRTYEQYF

V: TRBV20-1
J: TRBJ1-2
CDR3: CSARDPRQGRHGYTF

V: TRBV7-3
J: TRBJ1-2
CDR3: CASSPSPGDSNYGYTF

V: TRBV20-1
J: TRBJ1-3
CDR3: CSARTGGGPGNTIYF